One and the same sample provided the 2 T cell receptor beta chains below, sequenced in a study of Ad26.COV2.S vaccination and SARS-CoV-2 variants. Generated by immunoSEQ multiplex PCR, the TCRdb table keeps only in-frame clones and is missing some. The sample records more than 85,000 clones, around 80% being singletons. Sample: peripheral blood, taken after recovery from COVID-19. Source of these receptors: a human donor who had recovered from COVID-19.

V and J are TRBV6-1 and TRBJ2-7; D is ambiguous. Germline lookup yields CDR1 MNHNS and CDR2 SASEGT. V lost 1 base and J lost 1, with 14 bases in between. This CDR3 spans 16 amino acids. The CDR3 coding sequence is TGTGCCAGCAGTGAAGGAGAAGGCGAACCGTCCTACGAGCAGTACTTC. Amino acids: CASSEGEGEPSYEQYF.

The chain employs TRBV9 and TRBJ1-5, with D possibly matching TRBD1 (5 bases). The CDR3 loop spans 15 amino acids. Trimming left V 0 bases short and J 4 bases short, with 11 bases between. Germline values: CDR1 SGDLS, CDR2 YYNGEE. The chain's CDR3 is CASSVVSGPNQPQHF. Here the CDR3 DNA reads TGTGCCAGCAGCGTAGTGTCAGGGCCGAATCAGCCCCAGCATTTT.